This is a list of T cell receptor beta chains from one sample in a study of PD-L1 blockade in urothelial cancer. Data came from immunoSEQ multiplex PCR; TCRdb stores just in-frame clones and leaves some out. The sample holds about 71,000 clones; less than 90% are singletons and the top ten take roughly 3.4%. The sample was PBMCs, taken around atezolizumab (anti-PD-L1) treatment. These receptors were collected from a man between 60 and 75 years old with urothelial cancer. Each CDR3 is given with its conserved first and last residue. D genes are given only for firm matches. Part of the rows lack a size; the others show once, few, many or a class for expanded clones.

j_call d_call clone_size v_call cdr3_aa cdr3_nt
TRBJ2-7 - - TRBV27 CASSLSRGSYEQYF TGTGCCAGCAGTTTATCGAGGGGGTCCTACGAGCAGTACTTC
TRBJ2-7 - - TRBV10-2 CASSEFRSYEQYF TGCGCCAGCAGTGAGTTTAGGAGCTACGAGCAGTACTTC
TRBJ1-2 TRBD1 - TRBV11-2 CASSLDVPDRVSRGYTF TGTGCCAGCAGCTTAGACGTACCGGACAGGGTTTCACGGGGCTACACCTTC
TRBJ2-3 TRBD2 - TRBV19 CASSTRTSGYLTDTQYF TGTGCCAGTAGTACCCGGACTAGCGGGTACCTCACAGATACGCAGTATTTT
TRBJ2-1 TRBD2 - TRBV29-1 CSVEGTSSHEQFF TGCAGCGTTGAAGGGACTAGTTCCCATGAGCAGTTCTTC
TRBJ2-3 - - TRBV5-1 CASSLSSYRTDTQYF TGCGCCAGCAGCTTGTCCAGTTACCGCACAGATACGCAGTATTTT
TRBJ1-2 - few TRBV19 CASSIGQWQTVGHTF TGTGCCAGTAGTATTGGACAGTGGCAAACGGTGGGGCACACCTTC
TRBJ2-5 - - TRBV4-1 CASSLEGSAQETQYF TGCGCCAGCAGCCTCGAGGGATCAGCGCAAGAGACCCAGTACTTC
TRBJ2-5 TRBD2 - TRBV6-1 CASTSTSGWETQYF TGTGCCAGCACCTCGACTAGCGGATGGGAGACCCAGTACTTC
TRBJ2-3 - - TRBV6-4 CASRETQYF TGTGCCAGCCGGGAAACGCAGTATTTT
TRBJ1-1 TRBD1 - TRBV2 CASSLRGLIGPGPTEAFF TGTGCCAGCAGTTTAAGGGGGCTTATCGGCCCCGGCCCCACTGAAGCTTTCTTT
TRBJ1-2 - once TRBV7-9 CASSLVMGAGNYGYTF TGTGCCAGCAGCTTAGTAATGGGGGCAGGTAACTATGGCTACACCTTC
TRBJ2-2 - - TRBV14 CASSQLRTGWASGELFF TGTGCCAGCAGCCAATTGAGAACAGGGTGGGCTTCCGGGGAGCTGTTTTTT
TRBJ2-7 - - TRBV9 CASSPQWGDAYEQYF TGTGCCAGCAGCCCCCAATGGGGGGATGCCTACGAGCAGTACTTC
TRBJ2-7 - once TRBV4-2 CASSQDPGMKQDSYEQYF TGTGCCAGCAGCCAAGATCCCGGTATGAAGCAGGACTCCTACGAGCAGTACTTC
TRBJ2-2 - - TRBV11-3 CASSSRTGELFF TGTGCCAGCAGCTCTAGGACCGGGGAGCTGTTTTTT
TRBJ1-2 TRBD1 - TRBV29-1 CSVELGTGGRGYTF TGCAGCGTTGAACTAGGCACAGGGGGCAGAGGCTACACCTTC
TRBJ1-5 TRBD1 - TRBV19 CASSRRQGAPNSNQPQHF TGTGCCAGTAGTAGGAGACAGGGGGCCCCGAATAGCAATCAGCCCCAGCATTTT
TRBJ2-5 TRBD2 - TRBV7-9 CASGAGARGETQYF TGTGCCAGCGGAGCGGGGGCGAGGGGAGAGACCCAGTACTTC
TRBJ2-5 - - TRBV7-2 CASSFGAGLGETQYF TGTGCCAGCAGCTTCGGAGCGGGTCTGGGAGAGACCCAGTACTTC
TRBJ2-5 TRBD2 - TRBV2 CASSERGKTQYF TGTGCCAGCAGTGAGCGGGGGAAGACCCAGTACTTC
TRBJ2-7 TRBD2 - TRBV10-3 CAISAIAGVTPYEQYF TGTGCCATCAGCGCCATAGCGGGAGTTACTCCCTACGAGCAGTACTTC
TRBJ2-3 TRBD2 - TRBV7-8 CASSLVASGGKGDTQYF TGTGCCAGCAGCTTAGTTGCTAGCGGGGGGAAGGGAGATACGCAGTATTTT
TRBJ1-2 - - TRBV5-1 CASSLEPGAYGYTF TGCGCCAGCAGCTTGGAACCAGGGGCCTATGGCTACACCTTC
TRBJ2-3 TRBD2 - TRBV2 CASSWTSGGDTQYF TGTGCCAGCAGCTGGACTAGCGGGGGGGATACGCAGTATTTT
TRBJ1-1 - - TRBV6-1 CASIPVAGRGAFF TGTGCCAGCATCCCCGTGGCAGGCCGGGGGGCTTTCTTT
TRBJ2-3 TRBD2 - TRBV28 CASRPMTSGPGDTQYF TGTGCCAGCAGACCCATGACTAGCGGGCCAGGGGATACGCAGTATTTT
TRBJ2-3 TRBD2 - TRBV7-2 CASSLASGGPQDTQYF TGTGCCAGCAGCTTAGCGTCGGGAGGGCCTCAAGATACGCAGTATTTT
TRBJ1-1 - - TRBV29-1 CSGHGNTEAFF TGCAGCGGACATGGGAACACTGAAGCTTTCTTT
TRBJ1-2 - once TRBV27 CASSLSWDSRVGGYTF TGTGCCAGCAGTTTATCCTGGGACTCCCGCGTGGGTGGCTACACCTTC
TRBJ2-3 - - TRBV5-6 CASSSLLQERTDTQYF TGTGCCAGCAGCTCATTACTCCAAGAACGCACAGATACGCAGTATTTT
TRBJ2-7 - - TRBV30 CAWGPGLSSYEQYF TGTGCCTGGGGACCGGGACTGAGCTCCTACGAGCAGTACTTC
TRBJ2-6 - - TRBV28 CASSLYSGFSGANVLTF TGTGCCAGCAGTTTATACTCAGGGTTTTCTGGGGCCAACGTCCTGACTTTC
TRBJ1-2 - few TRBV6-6 CASSYSPTGTYGYTF TGTGCCAGCAGTTACTCCCCCACAGGGACCTATGGCTACACCTTC
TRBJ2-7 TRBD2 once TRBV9 CASSVDVAGPSYEQYF TGTGCCAGCAGCGTAGATGTAGCGGGCCCCTCCTACGAGCAGTACTTC
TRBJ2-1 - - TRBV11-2 CASSLSWRMDAYNEQFF TGTGCCAGCAGCTTAAGTTGGAGGATGGATGCCTACAATGAGCAGTTCTTC
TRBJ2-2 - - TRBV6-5 CASTLTYYTTGELFF TGTGCCAGCACCCTGACTTATTATACCACCGGGGAGCTGTTTTTT
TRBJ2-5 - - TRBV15 CATSSWDTDPGTQYF TGTGCCACCAGCAGTTGGGACACAGACCCAGGGACCCAGTACTTC
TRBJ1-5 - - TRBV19 CASSISRSLSPQPQHF TGTGCCAGTAGTATCTCCCGTTCCCTATCCCCTCAGCCCCAGCATTTT
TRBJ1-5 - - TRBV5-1 CASSYAGESQPQHF TGCGCCAGCAGTTATGCAGGGGAGTCCCAGCCCCAGCATTTT
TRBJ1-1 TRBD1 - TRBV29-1 CSAQGANTEAFF TGCAGCGCACAGGGGGCGAACACTGAAGCTTTCTTT
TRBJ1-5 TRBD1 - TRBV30 CAWSRTGGGGNQPQHF TGTGCCTGGAGCCGGACAGGGGGCGGCGGCAATCAGCCCCAGCATTTT
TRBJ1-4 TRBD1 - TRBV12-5 CASGLAQGAHEKLFF TGTGCTAGTGGTTTGGCACAGGGGGCGCATGAAAAACTGTTTTTT
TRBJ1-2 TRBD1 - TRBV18 CASSPWKGGVYGYTF TGTGCCAGCTCACCGTGGAAAGGGGGCGTCTATGGCTACACCTTC
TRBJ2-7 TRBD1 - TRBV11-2 CASSFDGTGTHEQYF TGTGCCAGCAGCTTTGACGGGACAGGGACCCACGAGCAGTACTTC
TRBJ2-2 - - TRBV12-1 CASSLGLRDRRNTGELFF TGTGCCAGCAGCTTAGGGCTCCGGGACAGAAGAAACACCGGGGAGCTGTTTTTT
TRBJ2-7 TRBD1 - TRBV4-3 CASSQGVGRGYEQYF TGCGCCAGCAGCCAAGGGGTGGGCAGGGGGTACGAGCAGTACTTC
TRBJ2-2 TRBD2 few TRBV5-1 CASSSRGERGMNTGELFF TGCGCCAGCAGCTCGAGAGGGGAGCGGGGGATGAACACCGGGGAGCTGTTTTTT
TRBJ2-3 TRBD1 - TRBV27 CASSFSGTGGTDTQYF TGTGCCAGCAGTTTCTCCGGGACAGGGGGCACAGATACGCAGTATTTT
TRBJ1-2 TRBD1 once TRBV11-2 CASSPGTGNYGYTF TGTGCCAGCAGTCCCGGGACAGGGAACTATGGCTACACCTTC
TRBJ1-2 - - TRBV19 CASSIDRIANYGYTF TGTGCCAGTAGTATAGACAGGATCGCTAACTATGGCTACACCTTC
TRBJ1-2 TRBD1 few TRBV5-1 CASSFGQGSGYTF TGCGCCAGCAGCTTTGGACAGGGTAGTGGCTACACCTTC
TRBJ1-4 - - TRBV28 CASNRVREKLFF TGTGCCAGCAACAGGGTTCGAGAAAAACTGTTTTTT
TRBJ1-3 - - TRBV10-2 CASRTGNTIYF TGCGCCAGCAGGACAGGAAACACCATATATTTT
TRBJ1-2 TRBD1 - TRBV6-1 CASLRGTGASYGYTF TGTGCCAGCTTACGTGGGACAGGTGCCTCCTATGGCTACACCTTC
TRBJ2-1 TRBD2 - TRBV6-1 CASSERRTRGVNEQFF TGTGCCAGCAGTGAACGGCGGACTCGGGGGGTCAATGAGCAGTTCTTC
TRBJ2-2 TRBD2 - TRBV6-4 CASSDYLHLAGANTGELFF TGTGCCAGCAGTGATTATCTCCACTTAGCGGGGGCGAACACCGGGGAGCTGTTTTTT
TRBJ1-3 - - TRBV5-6 CASSLGRGQGNTIYF TGTGCCAGCAGCTTGGGTAGGGGACAAGGAAACACCATATATTTT
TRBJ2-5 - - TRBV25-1 CASSADRFLETQYF TGTGCCAGCAGTGCTGACAGGTTTTTGGAGACCCAGTACTTC
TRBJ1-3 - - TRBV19 CASSLLGQTGGNTIYF TGTGCCAGTAGCCTCCTAGGGCAGACAGGAGGAAACACCATATATTTT